A single sample gave rise to the 21 T cell receptor beta chains below, sequenced in a study of Ad26.COV2.S vaccination and SARS-CoV-2 variants (dated by TCRdb to the early 2020s). Libraries were built with the immunoSEQ multiplex PCR assay. What TCRdb holds here is the immuneACCESS table cut down to in-frame rearrangements. Part of the clones is not present; checked against another copy, under half of the missing clones reflect an unresolved V gene, and the others are unexplained. For this sample there are 300,000 to 400,000 clones; about nine tenths appear just once. Approximately 5.9% of the sample lies in the top ten. The treatment or condition tag for this specimen amounts to: roughly 19 received Ad26.COV2.S at low or high dose, single or two shots; roughly five received placebo; per-sample allocation not given. Repertoires of vaccine and placebo recipients were sequenced from samples collected on day 63 after the first injection.

The sequences come from peripheral blood, collected in a trial of Ad26.COV2.S vaccine versus placebo. The source is a person aged 18 to 65 who received the Ad26.COV2.S COVID-19 vaccine or a placebo.

The chain has TRBV5-1 and TRBJ2-3; tentative D call: TRBD1 (5 bases). The CDR3 length is 14 residues. Between the trimmed V and J ends, which lost 3 bases and 2 bases, there was a span of 10 bases. CDR1 is SGHRS and CDR2 is YFSETQ in the germline V gene. The CDR3 DNA follows: TGCGCCAGCAGCTGGGGCAGCCCCACAGATACGCAGTATTTT. This codes for CASSWGSPTDTQYF.

The chain joins TRBV28 to TRBJ2-3; 7 bases fit TRBD1. Trimming cost V 9 bases and J 7 bases; bases outside gene matches: 10. The CDR3 is 13 amino acids. CDR1 and CDR2 from the germline V gene are MDHEN and SYDVKM. CDR3 sequence: CASLLQGINTQYF. In DNA, the CDR3 is TGTGCCAGTTTGTTACAGGGGATTAATACGCAGTATTTT.

This chain links TRBV27 with TRBJ2-5, with D uncertain. The germline gives CDR1 MNHEY, CDR2 SMNVEV (reference sequence). Deletions cut 8 bases from V and 7 bases from J, with 20 bases between. This CDR3 has 14 residues. CDR3 loop: CASAAREERVTQYF. CDR3 sequence (DNA): TGTGCCAGCGCCGCCCGCGAGGAAAGAGTGACCCAGTACTTC.

J is TRBJ2-1 and V is TRBV20-1, with a weak D call TRBD2 (6 bases). Germline V gene sequence: CDR1 DFQATT, CDR2 SNEGSKA (reference sequence). This CDR3 is 15 amino acids long. V shed 3 bases and J shed 2 bases, with 14 bases lying between them. The CDR3 region is CSASASGFTYNEQFF. CDR3 DNA sequence: TGCAGTGCTAGTGCCAGCGGGTTCACCTACAATGAGCAGTTCTTC.

About this clone: Within the sample, other DNA sequences also encode this same CDR3. V usage is TRBV28 and J usage is TRBJ1-5; unclear D gene. In germline, CDR1 is MDHEN, CDR2 SYDVKM. The CDR3 spans 12 residues. The V end lost 1 base, the J end lost 5 bases, and 3 bases lay between the germline ends. The CDR3, as DNA: TGTGCCAGCAGTTTATCCGATCAGCCCCAGCATTTT. Translated: CASSLSDQPQHF.

The J gene is TRBJ2-2, the V gene TRBV30; D possibly corresponds to TRBD2 (6 bases). Deletions cut 0 bases from V and 1 base from J, with 9 bases between. The CDR3 runs 15 residues. CDR1 and CDR2 from the germline V gene are GTSNPN and SVGIG (reference sequence). CDR3 region: CAWSVGRLNTGELFF. The CDR3 nucleotides are TGTGCCTGGAGTGTAGGGAGGTTGAACACCGGGGAGCTGTTTTTT.

The sample holds one count of this clone. This rearrangement joins TRBV7-6 to TRBJ2-7; 9 nucleotides line up with TRBD1. V lost 4 bases and J lost 6; bases outside the gene matches: 13. Germline assignment: CDR1 SGHVS and CDR2 FNYEAQ. The CDR3 is 16 amino acids. Written as DNA, the CDR3 is TGTGCCAGCAGCTCCTCGCCTCCTGACAGGGGGTCCGAGCAGTACTTC. This codes for CASSSSPPDRGSEQYF.

The V gene is TRBV6-1, the J gene TRBJ1-2, with D possibly matching TRBD1 (6 bases). The CDR3 spans 15 residues. Per germline, CDR1 MNHNS and CDR2 SASEGT. Trimming took 0 bases from V and 7 from J, leaving 15 bases between them. The CDR3 sequence is CASSEAQTGRGGYTF. In DNA, the CDR3 is TGTGCCAGCAGTGAAGCGCAAACAGGGCGCGGTGGCTACACCTTC.

The chain has TRBV24-1 and TRBJ1-2, with no clear D. CDR3 length: 13 residues. With 1 base removed from V and 8 bases from J, the gap between germline ends came to 10 bases. The germline CDR1 and CDR2 sequences are KGHDR and SFDVKD. This CDR3 is CATSDFKGGGYTF. The CDR3 DNA follows: TGTGCCACCAGTGATTTCAAAGGAGGCGGCTACACCTTC.

This rearrangement joins TRBV29-1 to TRBJ2-7, with D unresolved. The ends were cut back, 2 bases at V and 5 bases at J, with 13 bases in the middle. The CDR3 spans 13 residues. Germline assignment: CDR1 SQVTM and CDR2 ANQGSEA. CDR3 nucleotide sequence: TGCAGCGTTGAAAGCGAGGTTCCCCACGAGCAGTACTTC. It translates to CSVESEVPHEQYF.

The V gene is TRBV6-2 or TRBV6-3, the J gene TRBJ2-7; 7 nucleotides agree with TRBD1. The CDR3 spans 14 residues. Losses at the gene ends were 4 bases for V and 3 bases for J; bases not matched to a gene: 6. In germline, CDR1 is MNHEY, CDR2 SVGEGT. The CDR3 reads CASSWGQPNYEQYF. CDR3 coding DNA: TGTGCCAGCAGTTGGGGACAGCCGAACTACGAGCAGTACTTC.

The chain joins TRBV5-1 to TRBJ2-7; possibly TRBD1 for D (6 bases). Germline loops: CDR1 SGHRS, CDR2 YFSETQ. The ends were cut back, 2 bases at V and 3 bases at J, with 15 bases in the middle. CDR3 length: 15 residues. The CDR3: CASSFSETGVYEQYF. The DNA of the CDR3 is TGCGCCAGCAGCTTTAGTGAGACAGGTGTCTACGAGCAGTACTTC. Together with reference TRBV5-1 and TRBJ2-7, the CDR3 gives the full variable domain: KAGVTQTPRYLIKTRGQQVTLSCSPISGHRSVSWYQQTPGQGLQFLFEYFSETQRNKGNFPGRFSGRQFSNSRSEMNVSTLELGDSALYLCASSFSETGVYEQYFGPGTRLTVT.

The chain uses TRBV6-2 or TRBV6-3 and TRBJ2-7; D uncertain. The germline V gene has CDR1 MNHEY and CDR2 SVGEGT. Trimming stripped 2 bases from V and 0 bases from J, with 5 bases between. The CDR3 runs 13 residues. The CDR3 region is CASSYGASYEQYF. Here the CDR3 DNA reads TGTGCCAGCAGTTACGGAGCCTCCTACGAGCAGTACTTC.

The chain carries TRBV15 and TRBJ1-4; D might be TRBD1 (6 bases). This CDR3 is 14 amino acids long. V lost 2 bases and J lost 8, with 12 bases in between. The germline CDR1 and CDR2 sequences are LNHNV and YYDKDF (reference sequence). CDR3 amino acids: CATSRQTGGEKLFF. The CDR3 DNA sequence: TGTGCCACCAGCAGACAGACAGGTGGGGAAAAACTGTTTTTT.

V is TRBV11-2 and J is TRBJ2-6; a possible D gene is TRBD2 (5 bases). Germline V gives CDR1 SGHAT, CDR2 FQNNGV. There are 14 residues in the CDR3. The germline V and J ends were trimmed by 8 bases and 4 bases, with 12 bases remaining between them. As DNA, the CDR3 is TGTGCCAGCCATGTCCCGGGGGGGGCCAACGTCCTGACTTTC. As protein: CASHVPGGANVLTF.

Here the CDR3 reads CASSQDPSNGMGNIQYF. The DNA of the CDR3 is TGTGCCAGCAGCCAAGATCCTAGTAACGGTATGGGAAACATTCAGTACTTC. The rearrangement uses TRBV4-2 and TRBJ2-4; D unclear. The CDR3 totals 17 residues. Germline CDR1 reads LGHNA; CDR2 reads YNFKEQ. Trimming took 0 bases from V and 6 from J, leaving 18 bases between them.

The rearrangement joins TRBV4-3 to TRBJ1-2; 10 nucleotides line up with TRBD1. Germline-derived CDR1 and CDR2 are LGHNA and YSLEER. Trimming at V came to 3 bases and at J to 7 bases, leaving 5 bases not matched to a gene. The CDR3 has 14 residues. The CDR3 bases are TGCGCCAGCAGCCAGGATCGGACAGGGGGTGGCTACACCTTC. As protein: CASSQDRTGGGYTF.

This chain uses TRBV7-8 with TRBJ2-2; D gene unclear. This CDR3 contains 12 residues. CDR1 is SGHVS, CDR2 FQNEAQ, per germline. V lost 5 bases and J 8 bases, leaving 9 bases between the germline ends. The CDR3 DNA is TGTGCCAGCAGCCATGTAAGGGGGGAGCTGTTTTTT. Amino acids: CASSHVRGELFF.

In nucleotides, the CDR3 is TGTGCCAGCAGCTTTTTATGGGGGCAGTTCTTC. Amino acids: CASSFLWGQFF. The chain couples TRBV7-9 to TRBJ2-1; D is unclear. V gave up 3 bases and J gave up 12 bases, with 9 bases separating them. Germline-derived CDR1 and CDR2 are SEHNR and FQNEAQ (reference sequence). The CDR3 extends over 11 amino acids.

The chain couples TRBV6-1 to TRBJ1-5, with TRBD1 as a possible D gene (6 bases). This CDR3 has 16 residues. Germline V gives CDR1 MNHNS, CDR2 SASEGT. V lost 3 bases and J 1 base, leaving 13 bases between the germline ends. CDR3 in amino acids: CASSEGLGASNQPQHF. The DNA of the CDR3 is TGTGCCAGCAGTGAGGGCCTGGGGGCCAGCAATCAGCCCCAGCATTTT.

The chain joins TRBV3-1 (or the pseudogene TRBV3-2) to TRBJ1-1, with a possible D match to TRBD1 (6 bases). CDR1 and CDR2 from the germline V gene are LGHDT and YNNKEL (reference sequence). The ends were cut back, 2 bases at V and 2 bases at J, with 15 bases in the middle. This CDR3 is built from 16 residues. The CDR3 loop reads CASSQFGGGTNTEAFF. CDR3 DNA sequence: TGTGCCAGCAGCCAATTTGGGGGCGGTACTAACACTGAAGCTTTCTTT.